This TCR beta chain was profiled in a study of T-cell memory formation after mild COVID-19. cDNA libraries for TCR alpha and TCR beta, carrying sample barcodes and UMIs, came from 5'RACE with constant-segment primers. One entry per CDR3 protein, called by TCRdb with MiXCR from the 5' RACE reads. The sample holds 400,000 or so distinct CDR3 sequences, roughly 20% seen once. This CDR3 has 15 residues. Regarding the study as a whole: Still unconfirmed is whether the second-wave clones peaking on day 37 recognized SARS-CoV-2. Those CD4+ clones that contracted were mainly in CM and EM (CD8+ ones in EMRA). The finding that pre-infection memory included some responding clones suggested that cross-reactive memory joined.

This clonotype has a handful of counts. Antigen: not known. V is TRBV21-1 and J is TRBJ1-2. TRBV21-1 is a documented pseudogene. The receptor's source is an adult woman who had mild COVID-19 (a few samples of this study predate the infection). Cell type and time point are not known. The sequencing sample was made of PBMCs or a T cell subset sorted from them (not recorded which). CDR3 sequence reads: CASSKEEGLHYGYTF. The CDR3 DNA reads as TGTGCCAGCAGCAAAGAAGAGGGCTTGCACTATGGCTACACCTTC.